These T cell receptor beta chains were read from a single sample in a study of T cell repertoires in cytomegalovirus infection. Each CDR3 protein gets one entry after TCRdb re-called the reads with MiXCR. The sample comprises roughly 180,000 distinct CDR3 sequences, under 30% of which are singletons, and approximately 31% rests with the top ten. Sequencing was performed on PBMCs. These receptor sequences come from a human donor in good health (CMV status not recorded). Some clones in this sample may be carry-over from other donors' samples. The CDR3 runs from the conserved cysteine through the conserved F or W. Each record gives: CDR3 DNA, CDR3 protein, clone size, D gene, J gene, CDR3 length, V gene. A D gene is named only where the DNA matches it firmly. Clone size is given for some rows only: seen once, a few or many times, or a class if the clone is expanded.

TGTGCCAGCGGCCGGGGTGGCTACACCTTC,CASGRGGYTF,.,.,TRBJ1-2,10,TRBV7-2
TGTGCCAGCAGCCACCCCTCCGGGACTGGCCCCTACAATGAGCAGTTCTTC,CASSHPSGTGPYNEQFF,few,.,TRBJ2-1,17,TRBV6-2/TRBV6-3
TGTGCCACCAGCAGAGGAGAATTGGGCTCCTACAATGAAAAACTGTTTTTT,CATSRGELGSYNEKLFF,.,.,TRBJ1-4,17,TRBV15
TGTGCCAGCACCTTCGGGAGAACAGATACGCAGTATTTT,CASTFGRTDTQYF,few,.,TRBJ2-3,13,TRBV11-2
TGCGCCAGCAGCCAAGATGACAGCCGTAGCTCTGGGGCCAACGTCCTGACTTTC,CASSQDDSRSSGANVLTF,few,.,TRBJ2-6,18,TRBV4-3
TGTGCCAGCAGCTTATCTCCGGGTCCCTACAGTTCTCAGCCCCAGCATTTT,CASSLSPGPYSSQPQHF,.,.,TRBJ1-5,17,TRBV7-8
TGTGCCGGCGGGGGCGCCATCACAGATACGCAGTATTTT,CAGGGAITDTQYF,.,.,TRBJ2-3,13,TRBV6-6
TGTGCCAGCAGCTTAGCGCCGGCAGTTGCTGGCTATGGCTACACCTTC,CASSLAPAVAGYGYTF,.,.,TRBJ1-2,16,TRBV7-2
TGTGCCAGCAGCACGGCGGGGGCACAAGAGACCCAGTACTTC,CASSTAGAQETQYF,many,.,TRBJ2-5,14,TRBV7-2
TGTGCCAGCAGGTCCGAACAGGGAGTTAATTCACCCCTCCACTTT,CASRSEQGVNSPLHF,.,.,TRBJ1-6,15,TRBV12-3/TRBV12-4
TGTGCCACCCGGGGATACGAGCAGTACTTC,CATRGYEQYF,.,.,TRBJ2-7,10,TRBV2
TGCAGCGTTGTTCACCTTAACTATGGCTACACCTTC,CSVVHLNYGYTF,few,.,TRBJ1-2,12,TRBV29-1
TGTGCCAGTAGGGACAGGGCGCAAGAGACCCAGTACTTC,CASRDRAQETQYF,.,TRBD1,TRBJ2-5,13,TRBV19
TGTGCCAGCAGTCCCGACTCCCGACAGGGTGGCTACACCTTC,CASSPDSRQGGYTF,.,TRBD1,TRBJ1-2,14,TRBV6-5
TGTGCCAGCAAAAAGGAGAACTCCTACGAGCAGTACTTC,CASKKENSYEQYF,few,.,TRBJ2-7,13,TRBV7-9
TGTGCCAGCAGCACTCCGGGACAGCGAGAGACCCAGTACTTC,CASSTPGQRETQYF,few,TRBD1,TRBJ2-5,14,TRBV6-2/TRBV6-3
TGCAGTGCTCGGACAGGGGAAACTGAAGCTTTCTTT,CSARTGETEAFF,.,TRBD1,TRBJ1-1,12,TRBV20-1
TGTGCCAGCAGCCGGAGGCACGGGACCGCAGGCAATGAGCAGTTCTTC,CASSRRHGTAGNEQFF,few,.,TRBJ2-1,16,TRBV7-9
TGTGCCAGCAGCCGTAGAGGAGCAGAGACCCAGTACTTC,CASSRRGAETQYF,many,.,TRBJ2-5,13,TRBV7-3
TGTGCCAGCAGCTTTTTCCGACAGGGGAGCTCTGGGGCCAACGTCCTGACTTTC,CASSFFRQGSSGANVLTF,many,TRBD1,TRBJ2-6,18,TRBV7-2
TGTGCCAGCTCAAGGGGGGGCATGAACACTGAAGCTTTCTTT,CASSRGGMNTEAFF,few,.,TRBJ1-1,14,TRBV6-2/TRBV6-3
TGTGCCAGCAGCCACACCCAGAACTATGGCTACACCTTC,CASSHTQNYGYTF,.,.,TRBJ1-2,13,TRBV7-9
TGTGCCAGCAGCTTAAGAGGGGGCTCCTACGAGCAGTACTTC,CASSLRGGSYEQYF,few,.,TRBJ2-7,14,TRBV7-3
TGTGCCAGCAGCTTCCTGACTAGCGGGGGTTCCTACGAGCAGTACTTC,CASSFLTSGGSYEQYF,many,TRBD2,TRBJ2-7,16,TRBV7-2
TGTGCCAGCAGTTCCCCGGCAGGGGCTACCTACGAGCAGTACTTC,CASSSPAGATYEQYF,.,.,TRBJ2-7,15,TRBV6-1
TGTGCCAGCAGTTACTATCGCGGGGGGAATACAGATACGCAGTATTTT,CASSYYRGGNTDTQYF,.,TRBD2,TRBJ2-3,16,TRBV6-5
TGCAGCGTTGAGGACAGGAGGTCCTACAATGAGCAGTTCTTC,CSVEDRRSYNEQFF,.,TRBD1,TRBJ2-1,14,TRBV29-1
TGTGCCAGCAGTAGCTTAGATATGGACGGCTACACCTTC,CASSSLDMDGYTF,many,.,TRBJ1-2,13,TRBV7-8
TGTGCCAGCAGCTTCACGGTCGAGCAGCCCCAGCATTTT,CASSFTVEQPQHF,many,.,TRBJ1-5,13,TRBV7-2
TGTGCCAGCAGCTTATCGACAGGCCTCTCCTACGAGCAGTACTTC,CASSLSTGLSYEQYF,many,.,TRBJ2-7,15,TRBV7-8
TGTGCCAGCAGTCGGACAGGGGGCAATCAGCCCCAGCATTTT,CASSRTGGNQPQHF,many,TRBD1,TRBJ1-5,14,TRBV7-2
TGTGCCAGCAGCTGGATTAGTCTTAGAGACGGGCAGAACACTGAAGCTTTCTTT,CASSWISLRDGQNTEAFF,.,.,TRBJ1-1,18,TRBV12-3/TRBV12-4
TGTGCCAGTAGTTCGGACTGGGGGTCTGAGCAGTTCTTC,CASSSDWGSEQFF,.,.,TRBJ2-1,13,TRBV19
TGTGCCAGCCTAGCGGGGGGCACAGATACGCAGTATTTT,CASLAGGTDTQYF,many,TRBD2,TRBJ2-3,13,TRBV7-2
TGTGCCAGCAGCTTATCGCCTAGACAGGGGGGGACTGAAGCTTTCTTT,CASSLSPRQGGTEAFF,few,TRBD1,TRBJ1-1,16,TRBV7-2
TGCAGTGCTTTTAACACCGGGGAGCTGTTTTTT,CSAFNTGELFF,.,.,TRBJ2-2,11,TRBV20-1
TGTGCCACCCGACACCCGGGACACCGGGGGGAGACCCAGTACTTC,CATRHPGHRGETQYF,.,.,TRBJ2-5,15,TRBV19
TGTGCCAGTAGATTGGACAGGGCCTCCTACAATGAGCAGTTCTTC,CASRLDRASYNEQFF,many,TRBD1,TRBJ2-1,15,TRBV19
TGTGCCAGCAGCTTCAGGGGGCGAGGCACTGAAGCTTTCTTT,CASSFRGRGTEAFF,many,TRBD1,TRBJ1-1,14,TRBV7-8